This is a list of T cell receptor beta chains from one sample in a study of T cell repertoires in cytomegalovirus infection. TCRdb used MiXCR to reprocess the reads, holding one entry per CDR3 protein. The repertoire holds hundreds of thousands of distinct CDR3 sequences, with approximately 24% as singletons. Material for sequencing was CD8+ T cells from PBMCs. All receptors come from a human donor in good health (CMV status not recorded). Some clones in this sample may be carry-over from other donors' samples. Both conserved end residues are part of each CDR3. The order of the fields is V gene, D gene, CDR3 protein. The D gene is left open where the match is weak.

TRBV20-1	TRBD2	CSARGRTSGDTDTQYF
TRBV27	-	CASSLRLGRPTDTQYF
TRBV29-1	TRBD1	CSVELPDRGPGAFF
TRBV5-6	-	CASGFDEQFF
TRBV12-3/TRBV12-4	-	CASSLRAPNQPQHF
TRBV29-1	-	CSVDQGSDYGYTF
TRBV20-1	TRBD1	CSARDRGGAGTQYF
TRBV14	-	CASNRPGNEQFF
TRBV27	-	CASSWQYANEQFF
TRBV7-8	-	CASSLGSPGTEAFF
TRBV27	TRBD2	CATQFRPGLAGVNSYNEQFF
TRBV28	-	CASSTNSYSTDTQYF
TRBV7-2	TRBD2	CASSLNSGGFQETQYF
TRBV11-2	-	CASTDEGSQETQYF
TRBV20-1	-	CSAKGGKWTEAFF
TRBV7-6	-	CASSFTGGQVINEQFF
TRBV4-1	-	CASSRGPDPTDTQYF
TRBV12-3/TRBV12-4	TRBD1	CASSPGQATLYGYTF
TRBV28	-	CASTDSDGFNGYTF
TRBV7-9	-	CASSSVRQALAKNIQYF
TRBV7-6	-	CASSFPPQGRQGNTGELFF
TRBV28	-	CASTMEGSSTDTQYF
TRBV29-1	-	CSVEFPAHNEQFF
TRBV4-3	TRBD1	CASSQDLMDRGRSGEAFF
TRBV7-2	-	CASTEDSPTSGANVLTF
TRBV20-1	-	CSARDLRGFDYDYTF
TRBV6-6	TRBD1	CASSTLTGDATNEKLFF
TRBV2	-	CATPHPTEEYNEQFF
TRBV19	-	CASSMTWTNYGYTF
TRBV25-1	TRBD1	CASSETGGGYNEQFF
TRBV7-9	-	CASSLDSRVYNSPLHF
TRBV6-1	TRBD1	CASSEGTGGLDEQFF
TRBV7-9	TRBD1	CASSFPDRDTEAFF
TRBV12-3/TRBV12-4	-	CASSFHRIEAFF
TRBV5-4	-	CASSLKREKGYNEQFF
TRBV29-1	TRBD2	CSPGLAGEAEQFF
TRBV7-9	TRBD1	CASSSWVRGTGKNIQYF
TRBV7-8	-	CASSLWRPTNTGELFF
TRBV12-5	TRBD1	CASGWLGTGDIFFNNEQFF
TRBV7-9	-	CASGADYNEQFF
TRBV5-1	-	CASSLPQEYTGELFF
TRBV7-9	-	CASSSADRLLGVQYF
TRBV29-1	-	CSVEGDGWNTEAFF
TRBV6-2/TRBV6-3	-	CASSYGSGTNNEQFF
TRBV4-1	-	CASSQGGPVRFF
TRBV5-6	TRBD2	CASSFSGTSLHEQFF
TRBV28	-	CASGFVGTYTGELFF
TRBV12-3/TRBV12-4	-	CASSLDGLTYGYTF
TRBV4-2	TRBD1	CASSHRDRVDTEAFF